These 27 T cell receptor beta chains were all obtained from the same sample, sequenced in a study of blood T cell repertoires in COVID-19. Generated by immunoSEQ multiplex PCR, the TCRdb table keeps only in-frame clones and is missing some. Among 160,000 or so clones listed, more than 75% were seen once. Source material: peripheral blood. The receptors come from a man aged 18 to 35 with acute or convalescent COVID-19.

The chain is built from TRBV5-4 and TRBJ1-6, with D possibly being TRBD1 (5 bases). Per germline, CDR1 SGHNT and CDR2 YYREEE (reference sequence). The CDR3 is 17 residues long. V shed 2 bases and J shed 0 bases, with 12 bases lying between them. Here the CDR3 reads CASSFGGFSSYNSPLHF. The CDR3 nucleotides read TGTGCCAGCAGCTTTGGGGGGTTCAGCTCCTATAATTCACCCCTCCACTTT.

This clone was counted a single time. The V call is TRBV27, the J call TRBJ2-7; TRBD1 might be the D (5 bases). CDR1 and CDR2 (germline): MNHEY, SMNVEV (reference sequence). V was pared by 8 bases and J by 6 bases, with 20 bases between. This CDR3 spans 14 amino acids. DNA for the CDR3: TGTGCCAGCGGGATCGGACAAGTCATATCCGAGCAGTACTTC. Translation: CASGIGQVISEQYF.

The chain combines TRBV5-1 with TRBJ2-5; 7 nucleotides align to TRBD2. The CDR3 runs 14 residues. Trimming took 4 bases from V and 2 from J; bases not matched to a gene: 5. Germline CDR1 is SGHRS and CDR2 is YFSETQ. Here the CDR3 reads CASSRGDSQETQYF. In DNA, the CDR3 is TGCGCCAGCAGCCGGGGGGACTCTCAAGAGACCCAGTACTTC.

The genes are TRBV29-1 and TRBJ1-3, with TRBD1 identical over 10 bases. The CDR3 totals 16 residues. Per the germline V gene, CDR1 is SQVTM and CDR2 is ANQGSEA. With V trimmed by 6 bases and J by 4 bases, 12 bases remained unmatched. Here the CDR3 DNA reads TGCAGCGTAAACGGGGGACAGGGGCTCTCGGGAAACACCATATATTTT. Protein sequence: CSVNGGQGLSGNTIYF.

The chain combines TRBV14 with TRBJ2-7; maybe TRBD2 (6 bases). The germline V gene encodes CDR1 SGHDN and CDR2 FVKESK. This CDR3 spans 12 amino acids. V lost 7 bases, J lost 7 bases, and 14 bases lay in between. This CDR3 is CASNGGAGEQYF. Here the CDR3 DNA reads TGTGCCAGCAACGGCGGGGCGGGGGAGCAGTACTTC.

The chain has TRBV11-2 and TRBJ2-1; D ambiguous. CDR3 length: 13 amino acids. The V and J ends lost 1 base and 6 bases respectively, with 7 bases between them. In germline, CDR1 is SGHAT, CDR2 FQNNGV. The CDR3 spells CASSLGRLNEQFF. CDR3 coding DNA: TGTGCCAGCAGCTTAGGGCGGCTCAATGAGCAGTTCTTC.

The rearrangement uses TRBV5-6 and TRBJ1-2, with TRBD1 matching 11 bases. This CDR3 is 15 amino acids long. After removal of 6 bases from V and 7 bases from J, the junction contained 11 bases not matched to a gene. The germline CDR1 and CDR2 sequences are SGHDT and YYEEEE. CDR3: CASILRGQGVFGYTF. The CDR3, as DNA: TGTGCCAGCATTCTAAGGGGACAGGGGGTTTTTGGCTACACCTTC. The variable domain in full, completed from reference TRBV5-6 and TRBJ1-2, reads DAGVTQSPTHLIKTRGQQVTLRCSPKSGHDTVSWYQQALGQGPQFIFQYYEEEERQRGNFPDRFSGHQFPNYSSELNVNALLLGDSALYLCASILRGQGVFGYTFGSGTRLTVV.

This rearrangement joins TRBV7-9 to TRBJ1-1; D gene ambiguous. V was clipped by 5 bases and J by 4 bases, with 11 bases between them. Germline CDR1 SEHNR, CDR2 FQNEAQ (reference sequence). CDR3 length equals 13 residues. CDR3 region: CASSREWGTEAFF. In nucleotides, the CDR3 is TGTGCCAGCAGCCGGGAGTGGGGCACTGAAGCTTTCTTT.

As for this clone: This sample includes further DNA sequences coding for the same CDR3. V and J are TRBV18 and TRBJ2-3; D ambiguous. Germline V gene lookup returns CDR1 KGHSH and CDR2 LQKENI. Trimming cost V 0 bases and J 0 bases, with 7 bases left between them. This CDR3 is 15 amino acids long. For the CDR3, the DNA is TGTGCCAGCTCACCACCGTACTCTAGCACAGATACGCAGTATTTT. The encoded protein is CASSPPYSSTDTQYF.

The rearrangement uses TRBV5-6 and TRBJ1-6; D gene ambiguous. Deletions cut 0 bases from V and 6 bases from J, with 7 bases between. CDR3 length equals 14 residues. Germline assignment: CDR1 SGHDT and CDR2 YYEEEE. This chain's CDR3 is CASSLDLGNSPLHF. The CDR3 DNA is TGTGCCAGCAGCTTGGATCTCGGTAATTCACCCCTCCACTTT.

CDR3 protein: CASSRYRDRDHNEQFF. CDR3 nucleotides: TGTGCCAGCAGCCGTTACCGGGACAGGGATCACAATGAGCAGTTCTTC. This chain connects TRBV14 to TRBJ2-1; TRBD1 aligns across 9 bases. CDR3 size: 16 residues. V trimming: 4 bases; J trimming: 5 bases; junction bases outside the gene matches: 9. CDR1 and CDR2 from the germline V gene are SGHDN and FVKESK.

The chain carries TRBV18 and TRBJ2-7; no firm D call. This CDR3 region has 15 residues. The germline V gene encodes CDR1 KGHSH and CDR2 LQKENI. Trimming shortened V by 0 bases and J by 0 bases, and 9 bases separated the two germline ends. Here the CDR3 reads CASSPPSESSYEQYF. In DNA form, the CDR3 reads TGTGCCAGCTCACCACCGAGTGAAAGCTCCTACGAGCAGTACTTC.

The chain combines TRBV27 with TRBJ1-1; 11 bases agree with TRBD1. The CDR3 length is 15 residues. CDR1 is MNHEY, CDR2 SMNVEV, per germline (reference sequence). J lost 5 bases, V lost 4 bases, and 6 bases had no gene match. CDR3 protein: CASSSGQGAMTEAFF. The CDR3 DNA follows: TGTGCCAGCAGTTCAGGACAGGGGGCTATGACTGAAGCTTTCTTT.

V gene TRBV12-3 or TRBV12-4 combines with J gene TRBJ2-1, with D unclear. The ends were cut back, 0 bases at V and 5 bases at J, with 5 bases in the middle. This CDR3 spans 13 amino acids. The CDR3 loop reads CASSLARNNEQFF. The CDR3 DNA reads TGTGCCAGCAGTTTAGCGAGAAACAATGAGCAGTTCTTC.

CDR3 loop: CASSNGVSNQPQHF. In nucleotides, the CDR3 is TGTGCCAGCAGCAACGGGGTTAGCAATCAGCCCCAGCATTTT. The genes are TRBV6-6 and TRBJ1-5, with D hard to call. The CDR3 consists of 14 residues. CDR1 MNHNY and CDR2 SVGAGI come from the germline V gene (reference sequence). Trimming took 6 bases from V and 0 from J, leaving 9 bases between them.

The chain links TRBV6-5 to TRBJ1-2, with TRBD1 identical over 10 bases. CDR1 and CDR2 (germline): MNHEY, SVGAGI. After removal of 6 bases from V and 7 bases from J, the junction contained 8 bases not matched to a gene. The CDR3 runs to 14 residues. The CDR3 DNA is TGTGCCAGCAGACGGGGGACAGGGGAACGTGGCTACACCTTC. The encoded protein is CASRRGTGERGYTF.

The rearrangement joins TRBV27 to TRBJ1-4; 8 positions match TRBD1. The CDR3 is 14 amino acids. The junction had 7 bases not matched to a gene; V was cut back by 5 bases and J by 8 bases. Germline CDR1 MNHEY, CDR2 SMNVEV (reference sequence). The DNA for the CDR3 is TGTGCCAGCAGTGCAGGGGGCTTTGGGGAAAAACTGTTTTTT. Amino acids: CASSAGGFGEKLFF.

The chain uses TRBV2 and TRBJ1-2; 7 positions agree with TRBD1. This CDR3 comprises 14 residues. Germline CDR1 is SNHLY and CDR2 is FYNNEI. V lost 7 bases, J lost 3 bases, and 8 bases stayed unmatched. The CDR3 coding sequence is TGTGCCAGCAAATCCCCGGGACAGTACTATGGCTACACCTTC. Amino acid sequence: CASKSPGQYYGYTF.

V gene TRBV7-2 combines with J gene TRBJ1-1, with D maybe TRBD1 (6 bases). The CDR3 runs to 16 residues. Germline V gene lookup returns CDR1 SGHTA and CDR2 FQGNSA. The V and J ends lost 0 bases and 7 bases respectively, with 18 bases between them. The CDR3 DNA reads TGTGCCAGCAGCTTAGCGCCGTACTTCGGACAGAGTGAAGCTTTCTTT. This encodes CASSLAPYFGQSEAFF.

The genes are TRBV19 and TRBJ1-5; maybe TRBD1 (5 bases). The germline V gene has CDR1 LNHDA and CDR2 SQIVND (reference sequence). The germline V and J ends were trimmed by 6 bases and 2 bases, with 8 bases remaining between them. The CDR3 length is 13 residues. In nucleotides, the CDR3 is TGTGCCAGTAGGGAGACAGGCAATCAGCCCCAGCATTTT. Its protein product is CASRETGNQPQHF. The variable domain in full, with the rest retrieved from reference TRBV19 and TRBJ1-5, is DGGITQSPKYLFRKEGQNVTLSCEQNLNHDAMYWYRQDPGQGLRLIYYSQIVNDFQKGDIAEGYSVSREKKESFPLTVTSAQKNPTAFYLCASRETGNQPQHFGDGTRLSIL.

The CDR3 coding sequence is TGCGCCAGCAGCCAAGATCAAGGGGGCGGGTTCCGCGAGCAGTACTTC. The encoded protein is CASSQDQGGGFREQYF. This chain connects TRBV4-1 to TRBJ2-7; TRBD1 aligns across 7 bases. Germline V gene sequence: CDR1 MGHRA, CDR2 YSYEKL. This CDR3 has 16 residues. The V and J ends lost 0 bases and 6 bases, in that order; junction bases with no gene match: 11.

In its sample, this clone was seen a few times. V gene TRBV9 combines with J gene TRBJ1-2; 8 bases agree with TRBD1. Germline loops: CDR1 SGDLS, CDR2 YYNGEE. The V segment lost 0 bases and the J segment 5 bases; nucleotides outside the gene matches: 9. This CDR3 is built from 16 residues. The CDR3 region has the DNA TGTGCCAGCAGCGTAGCCCAGGACAGGGTCGGGTATGGCTACACCTTC. As protein: CASSVAQDRVGYGYTF.

V usage is TRBV3-1 (or the pseudogene TRBV3-2) and J usage is TRBJ2-7; the D gene is possibly TRBD1 (6 bases). Trimming took 0 bases from V and 7 from J, leaving 13 bases between them. Germline CDR1 and CDR2: LGHDT and YNNKEL (reference sequence). This CDR3 has 14 amino acids. The DNA of the CDR3 is TGTGCCAGCAGCCAAGAAGTTCAGGGGAGTGAGCAGTACTTC. Its translation: CASSQEVQGSEQYF.

V gene TRBV6-2 or TRBV6-3 combines with J gene TRBJ1-5, with D perhaps TRBD1 (6 bases). Germline V gives CDR1 MNHEY, CDR2 SVGEGT. Deletions cut 3 bases from V and 9 bases from J, with 24 bases between. This CDR3 is 17 amino acids long. DNA of the CDR3: TGTGCCAGCAGTTATCCAGGACAGACCGGGGTCGTTAGGCCCCAGCATTTT. It translates to CASSYPGQTGVVRPQHF.

The V and J genes are TRBV19 and TRBJ2-7; the match to TRBD1 covers 9 bases. The CDR3 is made up of 13 amino acids. The trim removed 5 bases at V and 3 bases at J, leaving 2 bases unmatched. CDR1 is LNHDA, CDR2 SQIVND, per germline (reference sequence). CDR3 amino acids: CASSGGQGYEQYF. The CDR3 DNA is TGTGCCAGTAGTGGGGGACAGGGCTACGAGCAGTACTTC.

The CDR3 DNA is TGTGCCAGCAGAATAGCCCCTGGCGGATCCTACGAGCAGTACTTC. Translation: CASRIAPGGSYEQYF. The chain employs TRBV2 and TRBJ2-7; D unclear. Germline CDR1 reads SNHLY; CDR2 reads FYNNEI. Trimming took 6 bases from V and 1 from J, leaving 16 bases between them. The CDR3 totals 15 residues.

The genes are TRBV23-1 and TRBJ1-5; 10 nucleotides line up with TRBD1. TRBV23-1 carries the ORF label, with uncertain function. V lost 3 bases, J lost 6 bases, and 5 bases stayed unmatched. CDR3 length equals 15 residues. The CDR3 DNA sequence: TGCGCCAGCAGTCAGCCCGACAGGGGGCTTCAGCCCCAGCATTTT. This sequence encodes CASSQPDRGLQPQHF.